The source of this T cell receptor (beta chain) is a study of T-cell reconstitution after alpha-beta-depleted transplantation in children. From germline, CDR1 is DFQATT and CDR2 SNEGSKA (reference sequence). The J segment lost 3 bases and the V segment lost 3 bases, leaving 5 bases of the junction unmatched. The CDR3 length is 14 residues. In its sample, this clonotype was seen a few times. Researchers prepared the TCRbeta library using unique molecular identifiers, the study reports. One entry per CDR3 protein results from TCRdb running MiXCR on the PCR reads. The sample consists of about 350,000 distinct CDR3 sequences, about 14% of them appearing once.

The material was PBMCs, obtained from the stem cell graft. The genes are TRBV20-1 and TRBJ2-7; TRBD2 aligns across 10 bases. The receptor was isolated from a human donor who donated a stem cell graft to a child with Fanconi anemia. CDR3 nucleotide sequence: TGCAGTGCTAGTGTAGCGGGGGGTCACTACGAGCAGTACTTC. It translates to CSASVAGGHYEQYF.